The 28 T cell receptor beta chains below come from one sample, sequenced in a study of blood T cell repertoires in COVID-19. The table came from immunoSEQ multiplex PCR; TCRdb's copy has only in-frame clones and leaves some out. The profile shows about 300,000 clones, about nine tenths of them singletons. Sequencing used peripheral blood. These receptor sequences come from a woman aged 25 to 45 with COVID-19, enrolled during active disease.

The gene calls are TRBV20-1 and TRBJ2-1; D is unclear. The V end was cut by 3 bases, the J end by 1 base, with 10 bases between. Germline lookup yields CDR1 DFQATT and CDR2 SNEGSKA (reference sequence). The CDR3 spans 14 residues. The CDR3 DNA is TGCAGTGCTAGTCGGCAGACATCCTACAATGAGCAGTTCTTC. The encoded protein is CSASRQTSYNEQFF.

The rearrangement uses TRBV12-3 or TRBV12-4 and TRBJ1-2; D may be TRBD1 (5 bases). The CDR3 covers 13 residues. The ends were cut back, 4 bases at V and 7 bases at J, with 13 bases in the middle. For the CDR3, the DNA is TGTGCCAGCAGTTGGGGAGGGGATGGTGGCTACACCTTC. Amino acid sequence: CASSWGGDGGYTF.

This sequence joins TRBV2 and TRBJ2-3; 7 nucleotides match TRBD1. The CDR3 is made up of 14 amino acids. Trimming cost V 8 bases and J 2 bases; bases outside gene matches: 7. In germline, CDR1 is SNHLY, CDR2 FYNNEI. The CDR3 region is CASDRDRLTDTQYF. Written as DNA, the CDR3 is TGTGCCAGCGACCGGGACAGACTCACAGATACGCAGTATTTT.

There are a few counts of this clone. The chain uses TRBV4-3 and TRBJ1-2; possibly TRBD1 for D (6 bases). Between the trimmed V and J ends, which lost 2 bases and 7 bases, there was a span of 8 bases. This CDR3 comprises 12 residues. The V gene's germline CDR1 is LGHNA and CDR2 YSLEER. In DNA, the CDR3 is TGCGCCAGCAGCCAAAACAGGGTTGGCTACACCTTC. This encodes CASSQNRVGYTF.

This rearrangement joins TRBV2 to TRBJ1-1, with D tentatively TRBD1 (6 bases). The CDR3 runs 14 residues. CDR1 and CDR2 from the germline V gene are SNHLY and FYNNEI. Trimming stripped 6 bases from V and 7 bases from J, with 18 bases between. CDR3 residues: CASRDRTEYFEAFF. For the CDR3, the DNA is TGTGCCAGCAGGGACCGGACAGAATATTTTGAAGCTTTCTTT.

The chain employs TRBV7-8 and TRBJ2-7; 7 bases are shared with TRBD1. The CDR3 extends over 14 amino acids. Germline CDR1 and CDR2: SGHVS and FQNEAQ. Trimming took 0 bases from V and 7 from J; bases not matched to a gene: 6. The CDR3 loop is CASSLARGLGEQYF. The CDR3 DNA reads TGTGCCAGCAGCTTAGCGAGGGGGCTAGGGGAGCAGTACTTC.

This clone showed up just once. The rearrangement joins TRBV7-3 to TRBJ1-1; D gene unclear. This CDR3 contains 13 residues. Germline CDR1 SGHTA, CDR2 FQGTGA. Deletions cut 0 bases from V and 1 base from J, with 3 bases between. The CDR3 coding sequence is TGTGCCAGCAGCTTAACGAGGAACACTGAAGCTTTCTTT. This sequence encodes CASSLTRNTEAFF.

The gene calls are TRBV21-1 and TRBJ2-7; the DNA was not used to check the table's D call, TRBD1. TRBV21-1 is assigned pseudogene status. The CDR3 sequence is 14 residues long. The CDR3 spells CASRTGGPGYEQYF. CDR3 sequence (DNA): TGTGCCAGCAGGACAGGGGGCCCCGGCTACGAGCAGTACTTC.

CDR3 sequence reads: CASSYSGRGNQPQHF. In DNA form, the CDR3 reads TGTGCCAGCAGTTACTCGGGGAGAGGGAATCAGCCCCAGCATTTT. V and J are TRBV6-6 and TRBJ1-5; no clear D. Trimming removed 0 bases at V and 4 bases at J, with 10 bases between. This CDR3 contains 15 residues. Germline V gives CDR1 MNHNY, CDR2 SVGAGI (reference sequence).

This chain joins TRBV19 and TRBJ2-7, with TRBD2 identical over 12 bases. The junction had 3 bases not matched to a gene; V was cut back by 6 bases and J by 3 bases. The CDR3 has 14 residues. Germline loops: CDR1 LNHDA, CDR2 SQIVND (reference sequence). CDR3 loop: CASSLAGGGYEQYF. The CDR3 DNA reads as TGTGCCAGTAGCCTAGCGGGGGGGGGCTACGAGCAGTACTTC.

This chain connects TRBV3-1 (or the pseudogene TRBV3-2) to TRBJ1-2; 8 bases are a match to TRBD1. Trimming at V came to 3 bases and at J to 8 bases, leaving 5 bases not matched to a gene. Looked up from germline, CDR1 is LGHDT and CDR2 is YNNKEL (reference sequence). The CDR3 runs to 13 residues. CDR3 protein: CASSHLRQGGYTF. The CDR3 DNA is TGTGCCAGCAGCCACCTCCGACAGGGGGGCTACACCTTC.

The gene calls are TRBV20-1 and TRBJ1-2; D remains ambiguous. Trimming pared 6 bases from V and 3 bases from J, leaving 5 bases between. Germline values: CDR1 DFQATT, CDR2 SNEGSKA (reference sequence). The CDR3 sequence is 10 residues long. CDR3 amino acids: CSADYYGYTF. For the CDR3, the DNA is TGCAGTGCCGACTACTATGGCTACACCTTC.

The gene calls are TRBV3-1 (or the pseudogene TRBV3-2) and TRBJ1-6; D remains ambiguous. Trimming cost V 0 bases and J 10 bases, with 4 bases left between them. The CDR3 is 12 residues long. In germline, CDR1 is LGHDT, CDR2 YNNKEL (reference sequence). The CDR3 region has the DNA TGTGCCAGCAGCCAAGATACATCACCCCTCCACTTT. Translation: CASSQDTSPLHF.

The chain uses TRBV4-1 and TRBJ2-7, with 9 bases fitting TRBD1. This CDR3 comprises 15 residues. Germline-derived CDR1 and CDR2 are MGHRA and YSYEKL. V shed 1 base and J 4 bases; nucleotides not matched to a gene: 5. CDR3 loop: CASSQVGTGKYEQYF. CDR3 in DNA: TGCGCCAGCAGCCAAGTGGGGACAGGGAAGTACGAGCAGTACTTC.

J is TRBJ1-3 and V is TRBV4-2, with TRBD1 as a possible D gene (6 bases). CDR3 size: 17 residues. CDR1 is LGHNA, CDR2 YNFKEQ, per germline. V was trimmed by 6 bases and J by 0 bases, leaving 18 bases between them. The CDR3 protein is CASRNTGGPISGNTIYF. CDR3 coding DNA: TGTGCCAGCAGGAACACGGGGGGCCCCATCTCTGGAAACACCATATATTTT.

V is TRBV21-1 and J is TRBJ2-7; the table assigns TRBD1, which was not confirmed against the DNA. TRBV21-1 is termed a pseudogene. This CDR3 has 16 amino acids. CDR3: CASSKGSGGSTYEQYF. CDR3 DNA sequence: TGTGCCAGCAGCAAAGGGTCAGGGGGCTCGACCTACGAGCAGTACTTC.

The chain recombines TRBV25-1 with TRBJ1-2; weak D call: TRBD1 (6 bases). With 5 bases removed from V and 6 bases from J, the gap between germline ends came to 16 bases. Germline V gives CDR1 MGHDK, CDR2 SYGVNS. There are 14 residues in the CDR3. The CDR3 DNA reads as TGTGCCAGCAGTCAACGGACAGTCCGGGATGGCTACACCTTC. It encodes CASSQRTVRDGYTF.

This rearrangement joins TRBV3-1 (or the pseudogene TRBV3-2) to TRBJ2-5; D unresolved. Germline CDR1 reads LGHDT; CDR2 reads YNNKEL (reference sequence). Deletions cut 1 base from V and 4 bases from J, with 13 bases between. This CDR3 is built from 15 residues. The CDR3 reads CASSQAPGTGETQYF. For the CDR3, the DNA is TGTGCCAGCAGCCAAGCTCCGGGTACGGGAGAGACCCAGTACTTC.

This chain links TRBV2 with TRBJ2-5; 7 bases map to TRBD1. In germline, CDR1 is SNHLY, CDR2 FYNNEI. Germline trimming cut 1 base from V and 6 bases from J; bases unmatched to any gene: 5. The CDR3 length is 14 residues. The CDR3 coding sequence is TGTGCCAGCAGTGAAGAGGGCAGGGGGAAGACCCAGTACTTC. It encodes CASSEEGRGKTQYF.

CDR3 in DNA: TGTGCCAGCAGCTCAAGACAGGGGGGGGCGATTAACACTGAAGCTTTCTTT. Its protein is CASSSRQGGAINTEAFF. V and J are TRBV5-8 and TRBJ1-1, with 9 bases matching TRBD1. CDR1 and CDR2 (germline): SGHTS, YDEGEE. The CDR3 runs 17 residues. J gave up 2 bases and V 3 bases, and 11 bases lay outside the gene matches.

The chain employs TRBV6-1 and TRBJ2-3; TRBD1 is a possible D gene (5 bases). With 4 bases removed from V and 5 bases from J, the gap between germline ends came to 22 bases. Per the germline V gene, CDR1 is MNHNS and CDR2 is SASEGT. The CDR3 runs to 17 residues. CDR3 in amino acids: CASSGRLSGRLGDTQYF. For the CDR3, the DNA is TGTGCCAGCAGTGGTCGACTGTCAGGGCGCCTTGGAGATACGCAGTATTTT.

This chain joins TRBV12-5 and TRBJ2-3; TRBD1 agrees at 10 bases. V was clipped by 3 bases and J by 5 bases; unmatched bases: 5. The CDR3 extends over 15 amino acids. The germline V gene encodes CDR1 LGHNT and CDR2 FRNRAP. Written as DNA, the CDR3 is TGTGCTAGTGGTTTTGGGACAGGGGCTGGAGATACGCAGTATTTT. Protein: CASGFGTGAGDTQYF.

The chain recombines TRBV5-1 with TRBJ2-3; maybe TRBD1 (6 bases). The CDR3 is made up of 14 amino acids. V lost 0 bases to trimming and J lost 3 bases, with 8 bases between them. Germline-derived CDR1 and CDR2 are SGHRS and YFSETQ. For the CDR3, the DNA is TGCGCCAGCAGCTTGGACAGGGAAACAGATACGCAGTATTTT. It encodes CASSLDRETDTQYF. Drawing the rest from reference TRBV5-1 and TRBJ2-3, the complete variable domain is KAGVTQTPRYLIKTRGQQVTLSCSPISGHRSVSWYQQTPGQGLQFLFEYFSETQRNKGNFPGRFSGRQFSNSRSEMNVSTLELGDSALYLCASSLDRETDTQYFGPGTRLTVL.

The chain couples TRBV15 to TRBJ2-1, with D perhaps matching TRBD2 (5 bases). Trimming shortened V by 3 bases and J by 7 bases, and 19 bases separated the two germline ends. The CDR3 sequence is 16 residues long. Germline assignment: CDR1 LNHNV and CDR2 YYDKDF (reference sequence). The DNA for the CDR3 is TGTGCCACCAGCAGCCCCCCTGAGCGGAGTTATAATGAGCAGTTCTTC. This gives the protein CATSSPPERSYNEQFF.

This chain connects TRBV11-3 to TRBJ2-5; TRBD2 is a possible D gene (6 bases). V gave up 0 bases and J gave up 3 bases, with 17 bases separating them. This CDR3 comprises 17 residues. CDR1 is SGHNT and CDR2 is YENEEA in the germline V gene. CDR3 sequence (DNA): TGTGCCAGCAGCTTAGAGGGCTGGGGCGGGGAAGAAGAGACCCAGTACTTC. It yields the protein CASSLEGWGGEEETQYF.

J is TRBJ1-3 and V is TRBV4-1, with 7 positions matching TRBD1. J lost 3 bases, V lost 1 base, and 15 bases had no gene match. The CDR3 consists of 19 residues. Germline loops: CDR1 MGHRA, CDR2 YSYEKL. CDR3 nucleotides: TGCGCCAGCAGCCAAGGAAGGGGGCAATATGTCAGGGGTGGAAACACCATATATTTT. Translation: CASSQGRGQYVRGGNTIYF.

The rearrangement links TRBV23-1 to TRBJ1-2; D is possibly TRBD1 (5 bases). TRBV23-1 is an open reading frame whose function is uncertain. The CDR3 is 15 residues long. Trimming cost V 1 base and J 2 bases, with 11 bases left between them. CDR3 coding DNA: TGCGCCAGCAGTCAATTCCCGGCAGGGAACTATGGCTACACCTTC. This translates into CASSQFPAGNYGYTF.

The CDR3 sequence is CASSHLRRGYGYTF. CDR3 DNA: TGTGCCAGCAGCCACCTGCGACGGGGATATGGCTACACCTTC. The chain is built from TRBV11-2 and TRBJ1-2; D is undetermined. Looked up from germline, CDR1 is SGHAT and CDR2 is FQNNGV. The CDR3 spans 14 residues. V dropped 5 bases and J dropped 5 bases, with 15 bases sitting between them.